Included here is one TCR beta chain sequence, with context. In the original analysis: Reference gene primer amplification gave nucleated cell count estimates. Clones were read by immunoSEQ multiplex PCR, and TCRdb kept only the in-frame ones, dropping some. The V and J calls and clone size are taken from that table; D and trimming were inferred from the DNA. The data contain over 200,000 clones, less than 90% of them singletons. The data belong to a study of blood T cell repertoires in COVID-19. At the level of the study: The study drew acute and convalescent COVID-19 samples from the United States, Italy and Spain. Nucleic acid was either cDNA or gDNA, and it came from T cells, B-cell-depleted T cells, or PBMCs.

Cohort assignment relied on participant-reported clinical history. Germline V gives CDR1 GTSNPN, CDR2 SVGIG (reference sequence). The V gene lost 2 bases and the J gene lost 5 bases, with 15 bases spanning the gap. CDR3 length equals 14 residues. This chain links TRBV30 with TRBJ1-1; D gene ambiguous. Sequenced: PBMCs or T cells enriched from blood (not recorded which). This clonotype was obtained from a woman aged 45-65 years in a cohort exposed to, infected with or recovered from COVID-19 (not recorded which). The CDR3 bases are TGTGCCTGGAGTATACAAGCGGGAGGGACTGAAGCTTTCTTT. This translates into CAWSIQAGGTEAFF.